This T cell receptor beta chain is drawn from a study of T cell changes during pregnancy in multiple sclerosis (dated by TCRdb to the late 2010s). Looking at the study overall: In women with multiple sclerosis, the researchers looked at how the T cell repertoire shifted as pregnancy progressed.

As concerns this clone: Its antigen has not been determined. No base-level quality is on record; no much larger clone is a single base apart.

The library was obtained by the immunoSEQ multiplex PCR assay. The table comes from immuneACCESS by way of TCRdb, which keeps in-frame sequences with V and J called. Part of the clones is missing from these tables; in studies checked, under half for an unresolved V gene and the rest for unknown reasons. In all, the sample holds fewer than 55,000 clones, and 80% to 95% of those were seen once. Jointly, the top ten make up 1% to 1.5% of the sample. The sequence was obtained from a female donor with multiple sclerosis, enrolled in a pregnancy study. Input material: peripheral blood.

This receptor carries the CDR3 CASSSPRGNRGVAGELFF. The DNA sequence reads TGTGCCAGCAGCTCCCCACGGGGGAACAGGGGGGTGGCCGGGGAGCTGTTTTTT. The V and J segments used are TRBV7-2 and TRBJ2-2; 8 middle bases align to TRBD1. Inclusive of the bounding cysteine and phenylalanine, the CDR3 is 18 residues long. The retained sequence is limited to the CDR3, 54 bases, with the frame set at the first base. The germline V gene specifies SGHTA as CDR1 and FQGNSA as CDR2. Germline trimming: 4 bases from V, 6 bases from J; junction bases outside gene matches: 16.